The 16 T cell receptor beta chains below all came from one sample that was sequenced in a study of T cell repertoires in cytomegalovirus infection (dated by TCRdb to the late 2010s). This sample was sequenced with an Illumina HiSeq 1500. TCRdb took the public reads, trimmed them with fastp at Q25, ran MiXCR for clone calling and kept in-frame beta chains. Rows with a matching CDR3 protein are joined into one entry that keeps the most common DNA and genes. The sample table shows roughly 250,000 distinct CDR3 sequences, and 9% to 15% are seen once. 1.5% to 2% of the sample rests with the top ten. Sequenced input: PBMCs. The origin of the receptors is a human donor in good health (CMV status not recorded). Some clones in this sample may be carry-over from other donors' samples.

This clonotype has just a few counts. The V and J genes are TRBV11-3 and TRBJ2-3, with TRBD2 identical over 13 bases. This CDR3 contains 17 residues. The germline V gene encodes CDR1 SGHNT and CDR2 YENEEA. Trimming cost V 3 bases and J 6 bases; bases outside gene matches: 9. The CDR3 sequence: CASSLGTSGKPPDTQYF. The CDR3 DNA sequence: TGTGCCAGCAGCTTGGGGACTAGCGGGAAGCCTCCCGATACGCAGTATTTT.

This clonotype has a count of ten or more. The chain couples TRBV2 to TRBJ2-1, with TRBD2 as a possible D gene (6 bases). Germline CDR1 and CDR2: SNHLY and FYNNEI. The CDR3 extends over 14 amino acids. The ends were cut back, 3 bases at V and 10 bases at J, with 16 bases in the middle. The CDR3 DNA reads TGTGCCAGCAGTGATGGGCAGTCACTAGCCGAGCAGTTCTTC. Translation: CASSDGQSLAEQFF.

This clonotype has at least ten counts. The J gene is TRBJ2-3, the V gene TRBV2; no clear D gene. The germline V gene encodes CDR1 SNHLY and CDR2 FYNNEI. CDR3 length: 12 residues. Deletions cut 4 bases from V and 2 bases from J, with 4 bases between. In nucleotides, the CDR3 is TGTGCCAGCAGTGGACCCACAGATACGCAGTATTTT. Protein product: CASSGPTDTQYF. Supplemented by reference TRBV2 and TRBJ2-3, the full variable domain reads EPEVTQTPSHQVTQMGQEVILRCVPISNHLYFYWYRQILGQKVEFLVSFYNNEISEKSEIFDDQFSVERPDGSNFTLKIRSTKLEDSAMYFCASSGPTDTQYFGPGTRLTVL.

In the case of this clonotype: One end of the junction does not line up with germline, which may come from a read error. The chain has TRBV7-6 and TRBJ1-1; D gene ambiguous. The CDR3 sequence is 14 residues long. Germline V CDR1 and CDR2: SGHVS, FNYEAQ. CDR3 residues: CASSLGGGNTEALF. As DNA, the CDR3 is TGTGCCAGCAGCTTAGGGGGAGGCAACACTGAAGCTCTCTTT. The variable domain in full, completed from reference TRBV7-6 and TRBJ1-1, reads GAGVSQSPRYKVTKRGQDVALRCDPISGHVSLYWYRQALGQGPEFLTYFNYEAQQDKSGLPNDRFSAERPEGSISTLTIQRTEQRDSAMYRCASSLGGGNTEALFGQGTRLTVV.

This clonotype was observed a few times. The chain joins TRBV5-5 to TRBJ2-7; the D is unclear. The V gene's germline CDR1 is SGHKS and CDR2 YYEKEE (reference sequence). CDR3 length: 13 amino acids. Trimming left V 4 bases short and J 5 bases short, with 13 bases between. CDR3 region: CASSPNPVNEQYF. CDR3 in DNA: TGTGCCAGCAGCCCGAATCCGGTCAACGAGCAGTACTTC.

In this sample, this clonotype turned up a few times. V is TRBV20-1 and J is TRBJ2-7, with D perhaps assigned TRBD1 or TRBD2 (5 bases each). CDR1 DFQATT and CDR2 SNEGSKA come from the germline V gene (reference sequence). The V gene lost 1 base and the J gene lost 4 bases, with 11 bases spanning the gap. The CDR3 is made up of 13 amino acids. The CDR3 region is CSARASGRYEQYF. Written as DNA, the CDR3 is TGCAGTGCTAGAGCCTCGGGACGTTACGAGCAGTACTTC.

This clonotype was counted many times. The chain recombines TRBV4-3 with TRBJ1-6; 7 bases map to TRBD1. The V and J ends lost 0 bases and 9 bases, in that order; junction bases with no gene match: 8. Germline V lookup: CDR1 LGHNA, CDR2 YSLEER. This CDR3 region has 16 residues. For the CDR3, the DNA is TGCGCCAGCAGCCAAGATCAGGCAGGGGGGAGTTCACCCCTCCACTTT. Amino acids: CASSQDQAGGSSPLHF.

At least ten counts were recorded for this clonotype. The CDR3 DNA reads TGTGCCAGCATGGTTAGGGGGGCTAACTATGGCTACACCTTC. It codes for CASMVRGANYGYTF. This chain connects TRBV7-2 to TRBJ1-2; TRBD1 is a possible D gene (6 bases). The V end lost 7 bases, the J end lost 0 bases, and 12 bases lay between the germline ends. The germline gives CDR1 SGHTA, CDR2 FQGNSA. This CDR3 has 14 amino acids.

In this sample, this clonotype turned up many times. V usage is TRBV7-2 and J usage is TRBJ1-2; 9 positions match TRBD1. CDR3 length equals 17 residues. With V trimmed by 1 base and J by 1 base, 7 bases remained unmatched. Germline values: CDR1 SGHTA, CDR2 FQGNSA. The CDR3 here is CASSLGGTGRVNYGYTF. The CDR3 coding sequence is TGTGCCAGCAGCTTAGGAGGGACAGGGAGGGTTAACTATGGCTACACCTTC.

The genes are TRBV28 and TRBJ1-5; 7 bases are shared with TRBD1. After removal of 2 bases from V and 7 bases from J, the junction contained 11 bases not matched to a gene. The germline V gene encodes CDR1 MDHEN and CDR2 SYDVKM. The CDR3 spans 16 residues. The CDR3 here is CASSLRGRQGLQPQHF. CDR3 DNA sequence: TGTGCCAGCAGTTTACGGGGAAGACAGGGTCTCCAGCCCCAGCATTTT.

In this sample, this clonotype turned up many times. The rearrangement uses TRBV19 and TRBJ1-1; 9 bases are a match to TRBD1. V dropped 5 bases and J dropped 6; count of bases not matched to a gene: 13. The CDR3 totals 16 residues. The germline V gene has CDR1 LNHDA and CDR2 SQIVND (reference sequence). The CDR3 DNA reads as TGTGCCAGTAGTCCGCACAGGGGGCGAATTGAGGCTGAAGCTTTCTTT. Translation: CASSPHRGRIEAEAFF.

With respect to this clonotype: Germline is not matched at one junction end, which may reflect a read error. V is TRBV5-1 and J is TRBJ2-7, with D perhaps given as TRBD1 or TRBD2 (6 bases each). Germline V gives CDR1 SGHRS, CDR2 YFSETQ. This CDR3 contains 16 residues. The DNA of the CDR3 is TGCGCCAGCAGCTTGGCCGGGGGCGCTGATTCCTACGAGCAGTCCTTC. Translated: CASSLAGGADSYEQSF.

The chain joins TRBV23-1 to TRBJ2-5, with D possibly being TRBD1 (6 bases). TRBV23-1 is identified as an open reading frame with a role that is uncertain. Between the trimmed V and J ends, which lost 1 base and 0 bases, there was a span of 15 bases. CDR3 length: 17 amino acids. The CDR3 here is CASSQYRPRTDQETQYF. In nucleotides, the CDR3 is TGCGCCAGCAGTCAATATAGACCGAGGACAGACCAAGAGACCCAGTACTTC.

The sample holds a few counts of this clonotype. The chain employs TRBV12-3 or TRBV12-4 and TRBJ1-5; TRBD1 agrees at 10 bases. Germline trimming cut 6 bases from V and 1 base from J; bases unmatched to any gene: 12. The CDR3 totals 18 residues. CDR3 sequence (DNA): TGTGCCAGCAGCCATTGGGCTGACAGGGGGCTAAGCAATCAGCCCCAGCATTTT. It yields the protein CASSHWADRGLSNQPQHF.

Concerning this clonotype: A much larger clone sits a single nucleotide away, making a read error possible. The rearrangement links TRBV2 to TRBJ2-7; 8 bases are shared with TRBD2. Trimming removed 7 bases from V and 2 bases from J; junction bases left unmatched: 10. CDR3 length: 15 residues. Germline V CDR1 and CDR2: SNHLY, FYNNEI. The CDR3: CASTVGRALTYEQYV. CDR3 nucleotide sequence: TGTGCCAGCACGGTCGGGAGGGCCTTAACCTACGAGCAGTACGTC.

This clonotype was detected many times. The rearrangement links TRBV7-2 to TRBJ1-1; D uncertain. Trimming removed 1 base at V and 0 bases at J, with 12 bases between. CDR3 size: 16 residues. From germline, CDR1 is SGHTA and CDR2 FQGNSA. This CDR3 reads CASSLVRWQVNTEAFF. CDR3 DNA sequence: TGTGCCAGCAGCTTAGTACGATGGCAGGTGAACACTGAAGCTTTCTTT. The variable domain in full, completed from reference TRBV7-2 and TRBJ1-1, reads GAGVSQSPSNKVTEKGKDVELRCDPISGHTALYWYRQSLGQGLEFLIYFQGNSAPDKSGLPSDRFSAERTGGSVSTLTIQRTQQEDSAVYLCASSLVRWQVNTEAFFGQGTRLTVV.